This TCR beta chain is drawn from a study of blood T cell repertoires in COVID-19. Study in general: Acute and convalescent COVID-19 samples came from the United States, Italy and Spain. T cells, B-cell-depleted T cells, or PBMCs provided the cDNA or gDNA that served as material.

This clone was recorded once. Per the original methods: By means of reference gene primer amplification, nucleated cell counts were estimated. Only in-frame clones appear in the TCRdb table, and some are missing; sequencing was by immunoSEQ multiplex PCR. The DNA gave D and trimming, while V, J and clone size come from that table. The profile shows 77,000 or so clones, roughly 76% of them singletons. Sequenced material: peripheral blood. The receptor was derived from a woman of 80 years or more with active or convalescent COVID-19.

Here the CDR3 reads CASSLVGLDGGYAFF. As DNA, the CDR3 is TGTGCCAGCAGCTTAGTAGGTCTAGACGGTGGGTATGCTTTCTTT. J is TRBJ1-1 and V is TRBV11-2; D remains ambiguous. The length of the CDR3 is 15 residues. V gave up 1 base and J gave up 11 bases, with 20 bases separating them. Germline values: CDR1 SGHAT, CDR2 FQNNGV.